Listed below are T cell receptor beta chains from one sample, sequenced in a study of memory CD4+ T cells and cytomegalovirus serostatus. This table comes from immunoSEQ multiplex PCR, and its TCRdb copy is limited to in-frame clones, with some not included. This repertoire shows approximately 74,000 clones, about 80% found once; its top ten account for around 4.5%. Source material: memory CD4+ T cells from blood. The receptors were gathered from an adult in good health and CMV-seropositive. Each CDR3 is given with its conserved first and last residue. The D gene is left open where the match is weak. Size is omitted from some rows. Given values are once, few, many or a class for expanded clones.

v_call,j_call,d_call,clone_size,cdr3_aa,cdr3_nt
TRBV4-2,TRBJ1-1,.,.,CASSQVEQETEAFF,TGTGCCAGCAGCCAAGTTGAACAGGAAACTGAAGCTTTCTTT
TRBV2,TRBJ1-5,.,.,CASSSELGNQPQHF,TGTGCCAGCAGTTCAGAGCTGGGCAATCAGCCCCAGCATTTT
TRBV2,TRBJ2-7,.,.,CASSENVWGDYEQYF,TGTGCCAGCAGTGAGAATGTTTGGGGCGACTACGAGCAGTACTTC
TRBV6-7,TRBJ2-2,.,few,CASSYYRYTGELFF,TGTGCCAGCAGTTATTATCGATACACCGGGGAGCTGTTTTTT
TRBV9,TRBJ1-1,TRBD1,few,CASRDRGNTEAFF,TGTGCCAGCAGGGACAGGGGGAACACTGAAGCTTTCTTT
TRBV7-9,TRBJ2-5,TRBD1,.,CASSPNLRTGGRETQYF,TGTGCCAGCAGCCCCAATCTACGCACAGGGGGAAGAGAGACCCAGTACTTC
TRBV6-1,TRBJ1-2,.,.,CASRNSGVAGYTF,TGTGCCAGCAGGAACTCAGGGGTGGCTGGCTACACCTTC
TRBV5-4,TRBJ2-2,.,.,CASSSRERIGELFF,TGTGCCAGCAGCTCCAGGGAGCGAATCGGGGAGCTGTTTTTT
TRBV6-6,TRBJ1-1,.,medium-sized,CASRREGGNTEAFF,TGTGCCAGCAGACGAGAAGGGGGGAACACTGAAGCTTTCTTT
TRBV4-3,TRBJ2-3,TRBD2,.,CASSRRTSGRAGDTQYF,TGCGCCAGCAGTCGTCGGACTAGCGGGAGGGCGGGAGATACGCAGTATTTT
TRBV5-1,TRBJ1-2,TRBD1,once,CASTTLPTGEGYTF,TGCGCCAGCACCACCCTTCCGACAGGGGAAGGCTACACCTTC
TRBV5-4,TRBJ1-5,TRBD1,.,CASSLGTGVNQPQHF,TGTGCCAGCAGCTTAGGGACAGGCGTCAATCAGCCCCAGCATTTT
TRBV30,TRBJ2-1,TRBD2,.,CAQGRENYNEQFF,TGTGCCCAAGGGCGGGAGAACTACAATGAGCAGTTCTTC
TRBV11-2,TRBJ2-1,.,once,CASSLVRGPPNEQFF,TGTGCCAGCAGCTTAGTTCGGGGGCCCCCCAATGAGCAGTTCTTC
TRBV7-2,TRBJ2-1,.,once,CASSRDKYNEQFF,TGTGCCAGCAGCCGGGACAAATACAATGAGCAGTTCTTC
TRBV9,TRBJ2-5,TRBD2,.,CASSVGLGGEETQYF,TGTGCCAGCAGCGTAGGTCTGGGGGGGGAAGAGACCCAGTACTTC